This T cell receptor beta chain is from a study of T cell responses to AZD1222 COVID-19 vaccine. As regards this clone: The antigen is unknown.

J gave up 7 bases and V 0 bases, and 4 bases lay outside the gene matches. CDR3 length equals 13 residues. Germline CDR1 reads GTSNPN; CDR2 reads SVGIG (reference sequence). Study-level results: CD4 TCRs covered the whole spike, strongest at regions 160-218 and 743-854. Females made up more of the donors, who were largely white British, and clonal diversity may have come out too low.

The repertoire was sequenced with immunoSEQ multiplex PCR; TCRdb's copy has only in-frame clones and lacks some. The profile shows about 120,000 clones, more than 70% of them singletons. J is TRBJ2-3 and V is TRBV30; 7 positions agree with TRBD2. The receptor's source is an adult in good health. Here the sequenced sample was peripheral blood, taken on day 0 of AZD1222 vaccination. In DNA, the CDR3 is TGTGCCTGGAGTGTAAACGGGAGGAATACGCAGTATTTT. It specifies CAWSVNGRNTQYF.